Below, 29 T cell receptor beta chains from the same sample are listed, as sequenced in a study of shared clonotypes between healthy human individuals. Some clones are missing from TCRdb's copy, which holds only in-frame ones; the method was immunoSEQ multiplex PCR. This table holds approximately 600,000 clones, approximately 95% found once. It was CD45RO-negative cells, positively selected for CCR7, that made up naive CD8 cells, with terminally differentiated effector memory CD45RA+ cells excluded. Input material: naive CD8+ T cells sorted from blood. The receptors originated from a woman aged 25-40 years in good health.

In regard to this clone: The same CDR3 is also encoded by other DNA sequences in this sample. V usage is TRBV11-2 and J usage is TRBJ2-5, with D hard to call. The CDR3 spans 12 residues. In germline, CDR1 is SGHAT, CDR2 FQNNGV. Trimming took 4 bases from V and 0 from J, leaving 3 bases between them. The CDR3 spells CASSSYQETQYF. CDR3 sequence (DNA): TGTGCCAGCAGCTCATACCAAGAGACCCAGTACTTC.

This clone was seen a few times. The chain uses TRBV28 and TRBJ1-5; a weak D match, TRBD1 (6 bases). Germline CDR1 reads MDHEN; CDR2 reads SYDVKM. The germline V and J ends were trimmed by 7 bases and 5 bases, with 15 bases remaining between them. CDR3 size: 14 residues. The CDR3 region has the DNA TGTGCCAGCACAACAGGGACCGAGGATCAGCCCCAGCATTTT. Translating gives CASTTGTEDQPQHF. Full variable domain (rest looked up from reference TRBV28 and TRBJ1-5): DVKVTQSSRYLVKRTGEKVFLECVQDMDHENMFWYRQDPGLGLRLIYFSYDVKMKEKGDIPEGYSVSREKKERFSLILESASTNQTSMYLCASTTGTEDQPQHFGDGTRLSIL.

The genes are TRBV27 and TRBJ2-7; 8 nucleotides match TRBD1. V shed 3 bases, J shed 3 bases, and the junction held 13 bases outside the gene matches. The CDR3 is 17 residues long. CDR1 is MNHEY and CDR2 is SMNVEV in the germline V gene (reference sequence). CDR3 loop: CASSFTTPGTGFYEQYF. The CDR3 DNA follows: TGTGCCAGCAGTTTCACTACCCCCGGGACAGGATTCTACGAGCAGTACTTC.

The V gene is TRBV30, the J gene TRBJ2-5; the D gene is possibly TRBD2 (5 bases). The V gene lost 0 bases and the J gene lost 5 bases, with 10 bases spanning the gap. Germline lookup yields CDR1 GTSNPN and CDR2 SVGIG (reference sequence). There are 13 residues in the CDR3. The CDR3 sequence: CAWSVDWRETQYF. The CDR3 DNA reads TGTGCCTGGAGTGTAGATTGGAGGGAGACCCAGTACTTC.

CDR3 residues: CASSEGGYTEAFF. CDR3 bases: TGTGCCAGCAGTGAGGGGGGCTACACTGAAGCTTTCTTT. The J gene is TRBJ1-1, the V gene TRBV28; D might be TRBD1 (6 bases). V was cut by 5 bases and J by 3 bases, with 10 bases left in between. In germline, CDR1 is MDHEN, CDR2 SYDVKM. The CDR3 has 13 residues.

This chain links TRBV11-1 with TRBJ2-5, with TRBD2 matching 8 bases. Trimming at V came to 5 bases and at J to 4 bases, leaving 6 bases not matched to a gene. There are 14 residues in the CDR3. Germline assignment: CDR1 SGHAT and CDR2 FQDESV (reference sequence). Here the CDR3 DNA reads TGTGCCAGCAGCCCCCGGGGGGGACCAGAGACCCAGTACTTC. Its protein product is CASSPRGGPETQYF.

The chain recombines TRBV20-1 with TRBJ2-7; D is undetermined. The V end lost 7 bases, the J end lost 6 bases, and 13 bases lay between the germline ends. This CDR3 is 11 amino acids long. CDR1 is DFQATT, CDR2 SNEGSKA, per germline (reference sequence). CDR3 DNA sequence: TGCAGTGGGCCCCCGCCTATCGAGCAGTACTTC. Its translation is CSGPPPIEQYF.

To note about this clone: Other DNA sequences of this sample code for an identical CDR3. V and J are TRBV29-1 and TRBJ1-1; tentative D call: TRBD1 (5 bases). The CDR3 consists of 13 residues. Germline V gene lookup returns CDR1 SQVTM and CDR2 ANQGSEA. Trimming shortened V by 1 base and J by 0 bases, and 6 bases separated the two germline ends. The CDR3 coding sequence is TGCAGCGTTGAAGGGGGCCTGAACACTGAAGCTTTCTTT. This codes for CSVEGGLNTEAFF.

This rearrangement joins TRBV11-1 to TRBJ2-7, with D tentatively TRBD1 (5 bases). The CDR3 runs to 13 residues. The V end lost 3 bases, the J end lost 7 bases, and 13 bases lay between the germline ends. The germline V gene has CDR1 SGHAT and CDR2 FQDESV (reference sequence). This chain's CDR3 is CASSFPGLEEQYF. CDR3 bases: TGTGCCAGCAGCTTCCCAGGGCTGGAAGAGCAGTACTTC.

This chain connects TRBV5-1 to TRBJ2-3; perhaps TRBD1 as D (6 bases). Trimming removed 4 bases from V and 5 bases from J, with 8 bases in between. CDR1 and CDR2 from the germline V gene are SGHRS and YFSETQ. The CDR3 totals 12 residues. This CDR3 reads CASSPRGDTQYF. The CDR3 region has the DNA TGCGCCAGCAGCCCCAGGGGAGATACGCAGTATTTT.

This chain uses TRBV6-5 with TRBJ2-7, with D tentatively TRBD1 (6 bases). Deletions cut 6 bases from V and 3 bases from J, with 15 bases between. The CDR3 contains 14 residues. Germline V gene lookup returns CDR1 MNHEY and CDR2 SVGAGI. CDR3 DNA: TGTGCCAGCAGCTACGGGACATCCATCTACGAGCAGTACTTC. Amino acids: CASSYGTSIYEQYF.

The chain couples TRBV9 to TRBJ2-5, with a weak D call TRBD1 (5 bases). The ends were cut back, 4 bases at V and 3 bases at J, with 16 bases in the middle. Germline V gene lookup returns CDR1 SGDLS and CDR2 YYNGEE. This CDR3 contains 15 residues. In DNA, the CDR3 is TGTGCCAGCAGCCCAGGGCGATTGGTTGAAGAGACCCAGTACTTC. It specifies CASSPGRLVEETQYF.

The V gene is TRBV7-5, the J gene TRBJ1-4; the table names TRBD1, a call not compared with the DNA. TRBV7-5 is termed a pseudogene. The CDR3 runs 16 residues. As DNA, the CDR3 is TGTGTCAGAAGCATTAGGACAGGGTTGACTAATGAAAAACTGTTTTTT. Its translation: CVRSIRTGLTNEKLFF.

The rearrangement uses TRBV9 and TRBJ2-1; TRBD2 agrees at 12 bases. This CDR3 is 18 amino acids long. J lost 0 bases, V lost 3 bases, and 7 bases had no gene match. Germline CDR1 and CDR2: SGDLS and YYNGEE. The CDR3 spells CASSASKTSGSSYNEQFF. CDR3 in DNA: TGTGCCAGCAGCGCTTCTAAGACTAGCGGGAGCTCCTACAATGAGCAGTTCTTC.

The chain employs TRBV27 and TRBJ2-5, with D unresolved. There are 15 residues in the CDR3. The V gene's germline CDR1 is MNHEY and CDR2 SMNVEV (reference sequence). The V and J ends lost 1 base and 0 bases respectively, with 9 bases between them. CDR3 in amino acids: CASSLWWGHQETQYF. The CDR3 DNA is TGTGCCAGCAGTTTATGGTGGGGTCACCAAGAGACCCAGTACTTC.

The chain joins TRBV4-2 to TRBJ2-7; D is unresolved. This CDR3 is 12 amino acids long. Germline loops: CDR1 LGHNA, CDR2 YNFKEQ. With 5 bases removed from V and 3 bases from J, the gap between germline ends came to 8 bases. The CDR3 DNA reads TGTGCCAGCAGCAAGGCCGGCTACGAGCAGTACTTC. Residues: CASSKAGYEQYF.

The chain has TRBV28 and TRBJ2-7, with D perhaps matching TRBD1 (5 bases). CDR3 length: 14 residues. Trimming left V 5 bases short and J 3 bases short, with 14 bases between. Germline CDR1 reads MDHEN; CDR2 reads SYDVKM. CDR3 DNA sequence: TGTGCCAGCAGTCTTTTGGACAACCACTACGAGCAGTACTTC. This gives the protein CASSLLDNHYEQYF.

The V gene is TRBV6-5, the J gene TRBJ2-7; 10 bases agree with TRBD1. Germline lookup yields CDR1 MNHEY and CDR2 SVGAGI. V trimming: 8 bases; J trimming: 4 bases; junction bases outside the gene matches: 8. The CDR3 runs to 14 residues. The CDR3: CASGVGQGSYEQYF. The CDR3 region has the DNA TGTGCCAGCGGAGTGGGACAGGGGTCGTACGAGCAGTACTTC.

This chain links TRBV5-1 with TRBJ1-3; possible D gene TRBD1, 5 bases. V was pared by 3 bases and J by 0 bases, with 10 bases between. The CDR3 consists of 15 residues. Germline V gene lookup returns CDR1 SGHRS and CDR2 YFSETQ. In DNA form, the CDR3 reads TGCGCCAGCAGCTACGACAGTCGCTCTGGAAACACCATATATTTT. Protein: CASSYDSRSGNTIYF.

J is TRBJ2-2 and V is TRBV27; D unresolved. Germline V gene sequence: CDR1 MNHEY, CDR2 SMNVEV (reference sequence). The V gene lost 1 base and the J gene lost 5 bases, with 8 bases spanning the gap. There are 14 residues in the CDR3. CDR3 nucleotides: TGTGCCAGCAGTTTATGGGCTGGGACCGGGGAGCTGTTTTTT. It encodes CASSLWAGTGELFF.

The rearrangement joins TRBV4-1 to TRBJ1-5, with D uncertain. The CDR3 contains 16 residues. From germline, CDR1 is MGHRA and CDR2 YSYEKL. Trimming shortened V by 1 base and J by 5 bases, and 15 bases separated the two germline ends. The CDR3, as DNA: TGCGCCAGCAGCCAAGGGACTGAGGGTCCGGATCAGCCCCAGCATTTT. Translated: CASSQGTEGPDQPQHF.

The rearrangement uses TRBV29-1 and TRBJ2-1; the D is unclear. The CDR3 has 11 residues. Trimming left V 3 bases short and J 10 bases short, with 10 bases between. The V gene's germline CDR1 is SQVTM and CDR2 ANQGSEA. The CDR3 DNA sequence: TGCAGCGTTGATGGGGTTTGGGAGCAGTTCTTC. This translates into CSVDGVWEQFF.

V usage is TRBV21-1 and J usage is TRBJ2-3; TRBD2, the table's D call, lacks a check against the DNA. TRBV21-1 is a pseudogene locus. The CDR3 length is 21 residues. The CDR3 coding sequence is TGTGCCAGCAGCATCGAAGGGGGGATGACTAGCGGGAGGATTAGCACAGATACGCAGTATTTT. Protein: CASSIEGGMTSGRISTDTQYF.

V gene TRBV7-9 combines with J gene TRBJ2-3; D may be TRBD2 (6 bases). Trimming left V 5 bases short and J 0 bases short, with 15 bases between. This CDR3 has 16 residues. Germline assignment: CDR1 SEHNR and CDR2 FQNEAQ (reference sequence). CDR3 loop: CASSPYSGGSTDTQYF. Written as DNA, the CDR3 is TGTGCCAGCAGCCCTTATAGCGGAGGGAGCACAGATACGCAGTATTTT.

The chain joins TRBV6-5 to TRBJ1-3, with a weak D call TRBD1 (6 bases). This CDR3 contains 14 residues. The germline V and J ends were trimmed by 6 bases and 4 bases, with 13 bases remaining between them. The germline gives CDR1 MNHEY, CDR2 SVGAGI. CDR3 loop: CASSPTGQGNTIYF. In nucleotides, the CDR3 is TGTGCCAGCAGCCCGACAGGACAGGGAAACACCATATATTTT.

The chain recombines TRBV28 with TRBJ1-1; D is unclear. Germline-derived CDR1 and CDR2 are MDHEN and SYDVKM. This CDR3 is 16 amino acids long. V lost 4 bases and J 1 base, leaving 16 bases between the germline ends. The CDR3 here is CASSSSIRPRNTEAFF. The CDR3 coding sequence is TGTGCCAGCAGTTCATCTATCAGACCGAGGAACACTGAAGCTTTCTTT.

The chain couples TRBV10-1 to TRBJ1-1; D might be TRBD1 (6 bases). This CDR3 contains 14 residues. Germline loops: CDR1 WNHNN, CDR2 SYGVQD (reference sequence). The V gene lost 4 bases and the J gene lost 0 bases, with 9 bases spanning the gap. CDR3 protein: CASSADRMNTEAFF. The CDR3 coding sequence is TGCGCCAGCAGTGCGGACAGAATGAACACTGAAGCTTTCTTT.

J is TRBJ2-1 and V is TRBV4-1; D not certain. Trimming took 4 bases from V and 0 from J, leaving 10 bases between them. The CDR3 consists of 15 residues. Germline CDR1 MGHRA, CDR2 YSYEKL. CDR3 sequence: CASSRAQSSYNEQFF. The DNA of the CDR3 is TGCGCCAGCAGCCGCGCGCAGAGCTCCTACAATGAGCAGTTCTTC.

This rearrangement joins TRBV5-6 to TRBJ2-3; TRBD2 agrees at 9 bases. The trim removed 0 bases at V and 3 bases at J, leaving 8 bases unmatched. CDR1 is SGHDT, CDR2 YYEEEE, per germline. The CDR3 is 17 residues long. The CDR3 DNA is TGTGCCAGCAGCTTGGCCAAAGTAGCGGGAGTGACAGATACGCAGTATTTT. Its translation is CASSLAKVAGVTDTQYF.